Below, 3 T cell receptor beta chains from the same sample are listed, as sequenced in a study of response to subunit inactivated influenza vaccine. Via MiXCR, TCRdb re-called the RT-PCR reads, giving one row per CDR3 protein. The table shows 650,000 or so distinct CDR3 sequences, with 12% to 15% occurring only once. Sequencing used PBMCs from blood, obtained less than 15 days before vaccination. These receptors were obtained from a man in his fifties or sixties who received an inactivated influenza vaccine.

The chain carries TRBV7-3 and TRBJ2-3; D possibly corresponds to TRBD2 (6 bases). The CDR3 totals 15 residues. Trimming removed 0 bases from V and 1 base from J, with 8 bases in between. From germline, CDR1 is SGHTA and CDR2 FQGTGA. CDR3 loop: CASSLTWGGTDTQYF. The CDR3 DNA is TGTGCCAGCAGCTTAACATGGGGGGGCACAGATACGCAGTATTTT. The whole variable domain, remainder taken from reference TRBV7-3 and TRBJ2-3, is GAGVSQTPSNKVTEKGKYVELRCDPISGHTALYWYRQSLGQGPEFLIYFQGTGAADDSGLPNDRFFAVRPEGSVSTLKIQRTERGDSAVYLCASSLTWGGTDTQYFGPGTRLTVL.

This clonotype was observed a few times. The chain carries TRBV5-1 and TRBJ2-7; 10 bases line up with TRBD1. The CDR3 covers 13 residues. The germline CDR1 and CDR2 sequences are SGHRS and YFSETQ. V was clipped by 3 bases and J by 5 bases; unmatched bases: 2. CDR3 loop: CASSSDRGDEQYF. In DNA form, the CDR3 reads TGCGCCAGCAGCTCGGACAGGGGGGACGAGCAGTACTTC.

This clonotype showed up just a few times. The rearrangement uses TRBV7-9 and TRBJ2-2; weak D call: TRBD1 (5 bases). The germline gives CDR1 SEHNR, CDR2 FQNEAQ (reference sequence). There are 15 residues in the CDR3. Trimming cost V 1 base and J 4 bases, with 10 bases left between them. The CDR3: CASSLGGGRTGELFF. The CDR3 DNA reads TGTGCCAGCAGCTTAGGGGGCGGCCGCACCGGGGAGCTGTTTTTT.